This passage covers 19 T cell receptor beta chains from one sample sequenced in a study of blood T cells in healthy people across ages (dated by TCRdb to about 2015). Libraries were built with 5' RACE. The instrument given in TCRdb is Illumina HiSeq 2500. The second PCR ran for roughly 7 to 11 cycles and used a J-beta primer mix along with a sample-barcoded 5' primer. TCRdb itself trimmed the public reads at Q25 with fastp, ran MiXCR and retained productive beta chains. A single entry per CDR3 protein holds the most common genes and DNA from its merged rows. The sample table records 1.6 million or so distinct CDR3 sequences; roughly a third of these occur just once. 11% of the sample belongs to the ten largest clones. Sequenced sample: blood. Receptors were obtained from a woman in her twenties or thirties in good health.

Regarding this clonotype: A read error may produce the germline difference seen at one junction end. The chain links TRBV7-2 to TRBJ2-3, with 7 bases aligning to TRBD2. CDR1 SGHTA and CDR2 FQGNSA come from the germline V gene. The length of the CDR3 is 15 residues. The CDR3 spells CATAGTPIFTDMQYF. The CDR3 bases are TGTGCGACAGCGGGGACTCCTATTTTCACAGATATGCAGTATTTT.

A note on this clonotype: A much more abundant neighbour one base away suggests this may be a read error. The chain couples TRBV5-1 to TRBJ2-3; D perhaps matches TRBD2 (7 bases). Germline V CDR1 and CDR2: SGHRS, YFSETQ. This CDR3 has 15 amino acids. V lost 1 base to trimming and J lost 2 bases, with 11 bases between them. In nucleotides, the CDR3 is TGCGCCAGCAGCTTGTTGGGGGGGCCCACAGATACGCAGTATTTT. Translating it yields CASSLLGGPTDTQYF.

The V call is TRBV4-1, the J call TRBJ2-7, with TRBD2 identical over 14 bases. V shed 3 bases and J 9 bases; nucleotides not matched to a gene: 10. The CDR3 totals 16 residues. The V gene's germline CDR1 is MGHRA and CDR2 YSYEKL. The CDR3 bases are TGCGCCAGCAGCCAGGGAGGACTAGCGGGGGGTCCTGCGCAGTACTTC. It translates to CASSQGGLAGGPAQYF.

This clonotype was detected only a few times. V and J are TRBV5-1 and TRBJ2-7, with 7 bases matching TRBD2. CDR3 length: 15 amino acids. CDR1 and CDR2 from the germline V gene are SGHRS and YFSETQ. The trim removed 6 bases at V and 0 bases at J, leaving 9 bases unmatched. The CDR3 is CASTRLAGGSYEQYF. In DNA form, the CDR3 reads TGCGCCAGCACCCGACTAGCCGGGGGCTCCTACGAGCAGTACTTC.

Comments on this clonotype: A much larger clone lies a single base off, so this may be a read error. J is TRBJ2-7 and V is TRBV29-1, with 9 bases aligning to TRBD1. This CDR3 has 13 residues. From germline, CDR1 is SQVTM and CDR2 ANQGSEA. V lost 4 bases and J lost 2; bases outside the gene matches: 3. CDR3 in amino acids: CSVGTGDTYEQYF. CDR3 nucleotide sequence: TGCAGCGTTGGGACAGGGGATACCTACGAGCAGTACTTC.

This clonotype was recorded a few times. The rearrangement uses TRBV15 and TRBJ2-3; 7 bases fit TRBD2. CDR1 and CDR2 from the germline V gene are LNHNV and YYDKDF (reference sequence). With 3 bases clipped from V and 0 bases from J, the junction kept 12 bases outside the gene matches. The CDR3 spans 18 residues. The CDR3 region has the DNA TGTGCCACCAGCAGGGGGCCCCTCGGGCGGGGGAGCACAGATACGCAGTATTTT. It yields the protein CATSRGPLGRGSTDTQYF. Together with reference TRBV15 and TRBJ2-3, the CDR3 gives the full variable domain: DAMVIQNPRYQVTQFGKPVTLSCSQTLNHNVMYWYQQKSSQAPKLLFHYYDKDFNNEADTPDNFQSRRPNTSFCFLDIRSPGLGDTAMYLCATSRGPLGRGSTDTQYFGPGTRLTVL.

The rearrangement joins TRBV20-1 to TRBJ2-7; D is ambiguous. From germline, CDR1 is DFQATT and CDR2 SNEGSKA (reference sequence). This CDR3 is built from 12 residues. V shed 4 bases and J shed 4 bases, with 11 bases lying between them. CDR3 in amino acids: CSANPSSYEQYF. CDR3 DNA sequence: TGCAGTGCTAATCCGAGTTCTTACGAGCAGTACTTC.

This clonotype appeared many times. Mismatch with germline at one junction end may stem from a read error. V and J are TRBV10-2 and TRBJ2-7, with D unresolved. The CDR3 spans 13 residues. Germline values: CDR1 WSHSY, CDR2 SAAADI. The CDR3 loop is CASSEGRSYEQYF. CDR3 in DNA: TGTGCCAGCAGTGAAGGACGGAGCTACGAGCAGTACTTC.

This rearrangement joins TRBV7-3 to TRBJ2-3, with D uncertain. The CDR3 totals 14 residues. Germline V gene data show CDR1 as SGHTA and CDR2 as FQGTGA. The V end lost 0 bases, the J end lost 6 bases, and 10 bases lay between the germline ends. The CDR3 sequence is CASSLTGSGDTQYF. The CDR3 DNA reads as TGTGCCAGCAGCTTAACCGGATCCGGGGATACGCAGTATTTT.

DNA of the CDR3: TGCGCCAGCAGCTTGGCGGGGCCAGTCAATGAGCAGTTCTTC. Translating it yields CASSLAGPVNEQFF. The chain carries TRBV5-1 and TRBJ2-1, with D tentatively TRBD1 or TRBD2 (5 bases each). The CDR3 contains 14 residues. V lost 0 bases and J lost 6, with 10 bases in between. Germline CDR1 SGHRS, CDR2 YFSETQ.

The V gene is TRBV5-4, the J gene TRBJ2-1, with a weak D call TRBD1 (6 bases). V was clipped by 5 bases and J by 9 bases, with 15 bases between them. Germline loops: CDR1 SGHNT, CDR2 YYREEE (reference sequence). CDR3 length: 13 amino acids. The CDR3 DNA sequence: TGTGCCAGCAGTATACAGGGTTTAGGTGAGCAGTTCTTC. This gives the protein CASSIQGLGEQFF.

This clonotype was detected ten times or more. V usage is TRBV4-1 and J usage is TRBJ2-7, with TRBD1 as a possible D gene (5 bases). The CDR3 covers 14 residues. The V end lost 1 base, the J end lost 5 bases, and 12 bases lay between the germline ends. Germline lookup yields CDR1 MGHRA and CDR2 YSYEKL. The CDR3 sequence is CASSQVPGIDEQYF. The CDR3 coding sequence is TGCGCCAGCAGCCAAGTTCCAGGGATCGACGAGCAGTACTTC.

The chain combines TRBV20-1 with TRBJ2-7; D is undetermined. Trimming removed 0 bases at V and 3 bases at J, with 24 bases between. Germline V gives CDR1 DFQATT, CDR2 SNEGSKA (reference sequence). The CDR3 has 18 amino acids. CDR3 nucleotides: TGCAGTGCTAGAGATCGACCTGGGCAGGCAGATAACCTCTACGAGCAGTACTTC. Translation: CSARDRPGQADNLYEQYF.

Comment on this clonotype: A much larger clone lies one base from this, so it may be a read error. The chain has TRBV10-3 and TRBJ2-1, with D tentatively TRBD1 (5 bases). Trimming took off 5 bases at V and 10 bases at J, with 18 bases between the two ends. The germline V gene encodes CDR1 ENHRY and CDR2 SYGVKD. The CDR3 length is 14 residues. The CDR3 sequence is CAISWGQTSYEQFF. In DNA, the CDR3 is TGTGCCATCAGTTGGGGCCAGACTTCCTACGAGCAGTTCTTC.

The CDR3 protein is CASSQDRGNDEQYF. The CDR3 nucleotides are TGTGCCAGCTCCCAGGACAGGGGGAACGACGAGCAGTACTTC. This chain connects TRBV18 to TRBJ2-7, with 10 bases identical to TRBD1. The germline V gene encodes CDR1 KGHSH and CDR2 LQKENI. The trim removed 6 bases at V and 5 bases at J, leaving 7 bases unmatched. The CDR3 runs 14 residues. Using reference TRBV18 and TRBJ2-7 for the parts outside the CDR3, the full variable domain is NAGVMQNPRHLVRRRGQEARLRCSPMKGHSHVYWYRQLPEEGLKFMVYLQKENIIDESGMPKERFSAEFPKEGPSILRIQQVVRGDSAAYFCASSQDRGNDEQYFGPGTRLTVT.

The chain joins TRBV20-1 to TRBJ1-5, with D tentatively TRBD1 (5 bases). The germline V gene encodes CDR1 DFQATT and CDR2 SNEGSKA (reference sequence). V gave up 6 bases and J gave up 6 bases, with 15 bases separating them. The CDR3 has 13 amino acids. DNA for the CDR3: TGCAGTGCCCAGACCAGTCAGGGTCAGCCCCAGCATTTT. This codes for CSAQTSQGQPQHF.

In this sample, this clonotype turned up once. This rearrangement joins TRBV6-5 to TRBJ2-3; D assignment may be TRBD1 or TRBD2 (5 bases each). Germline CDR1 reads MNHEY; CDR2 reads SVGAGI. V lost 0 bases and J lost 5, with 12 bases in between. The CDR3 length is 15 residues. CDR3 sequence reads: CASSYSEVRGDTQYF. CDR3 nucleotide sequence: TGTGCCAGCAGTTACTCGGAGGTTAGGGGAGATACGCAGTATTTT.

There are a few counts of this clonotype. The chain uses TRBV2 and TRBJ2-1; no definite D call. The germline CDR1 and CDR2 sequences are SNHLY and FYNNEI. V was shortened by 4 bases and J by 6 bases, with 22 bases between the two germline ends. The CDR3 length is 17 residues. In DNA, the CDR3 is TGTGCCAGCAGTGGCCGGTATGAGCCCAGCCCGATCAATGAGCAGTTCTTC. Its translation: CASSGRYEPSPINEQFF.

This clonotype was detected a few times. The rearrangement joins TRBV6-2 or TRBV6-3 to TRBJ2-1; 10 positions match TRBD2. J gave up 5 bases and V 4 bases, and 5 bases lay outside the gene matches. Germline V gene sequence: CDR1 MNHEY, CDR2 SVGEGT. The CDR3 is 15 residues long. CDR3 coding DNA: TGTGCCAGCAGTTTAGCGGGAGGTCGCCACAATGAGCAGTTCTTC. This encodes CASSLAGGRHNEQFF.